This entry lists 5 T cell receptor beta chains sequenced from one sample in a study of beta chain features in type 1 diabetes. The sequenced template was cDNA made from the entire isolated RNA. Method: immunoSEQ multiplex PCR; TCRdb's copy keeps in-frame clones and lacks some. The profile shows 970,000 or so clones, roughly 17% of them singletons. The source material was naive CD4+ T cells from blood. Source of these receptors: a woman aged 18-35 years in good health.

The chain uses TRBV19 and TRBJ1-5, with a possible D match to TRBD1 (5 bases). Trimming took off 10 bases at V and 4 bases at J, with 11 bases between the two ends. The germline V gene encodes CDR1 LNHDA and CDR2 SQIVND (reference sequence). This CDR3 is 12 amino acids long. The CDR3 DNA reads as TGTGCCACTTCGCAGGGAAATCAGCCCCAGCATTTT. It is translated as CATSQGNQPQHF.

There are a few counts of this clone. The rearrangement joins TRBV15 to TRBJ2-7; no clear D. The length of the CDR3 is 13 residues. V lost 0 bases and J lost 7, with 10 bases in between. In germline, CDR1 is LNHNV, CDR2 YYDKDF (reference sequence). CDR3: CATSREQSREQYF. The CDR3 nucleotides read TGTGCCACCAGCAGAGAACAGTCGAGGGAGCAGTACTTC.

V is TRBV4-3 and J is TRBJ2-1; D not certain. V lost 5 bases to trimming and J lost 3 bases, with 5 bases between them. This CDR3 spans 12 amino acids. Germline V lookup: CDR1 LGHNA, CDR2 YSLEER. The CDR3 loop reads CASSSRYNEQFF. CDR3 bases: TGCGCCAGCAGCTCGCGCTACAATGAGCAGTTCTTC.

The chain links TRBV19 to TRBJ2-3, with 8 nucleotides matching TRBD2. CDR1 and CDR2 from the germline V gene are LNHDA and SQIVND (reference sequence). V trimming: 4 bases; J trimming: 1 base; junction bases outside the gene matches: 1. The CDR3 runs 14 residues. The CDR3 loop is CASSKTSGTDTQYF. The CDR3 nucleotides read TGTGCCAGTAGTAAGACTAGCGGCACAGATACGCAGTATTTT.

This clone was seen more than once but under ten times. The gene calls are TRBV7-9 and TRBJ2-7, with D hard to call. Germline CDR1 SEHNR, CDR2 FQNEAQ (reference sequence). Trimming removed 3 bases from V and 0 bases from J, with 12 bases in between. The CDR3 is made up of 15 amino acids. The CDR3 reads CASSFGAPSSYEQYF. The CDR3, as DNA: TGTGCCAGCAGCTTCGGCGCTCCGAGCTCCTACGAGCAGTACTTC.